This is a list of T cell receptor beta chains from one sample in a study of T cells expressing NK-cell markers. TCRdb re-called the 5' RACE reads; one entry per CDR3 protein, DNA not given. The sample has a few hundred thousand distinct CDR3 sequences, and its top ten clones hold around 4%. Sample: blood T cells: a sorted CD56 or NKG2C T cell subset, CD4+ or CD8+ T cells, or bulk PBMC T cells (not recorded which). The source of these receptors is a man aged 18 to 35 in good health. Both conserved end residues are part of each CDR3.

j_gene,v_gene,CDR3aa
TRBJ2-3,TRBV3-1,CASSLYQTDTQYF
TRBJ2-7,TRBV3-1,CASSQASPYEQYF
TRBJ1-5,TRBV20-1,CSAGQGWAEGNQPQHF
TRBJ2-3,TRBV2,CASSEPAATDTQYF
TRBJ2-3,TRBV5-1,CASSLASGGVGDTQYF
TRBJ2-3,TRBV5-1,CASSLVAGGETDTQYF
TRBJ1-3,TRBV29-1,CSVRTGSGNTIYF
TRBJ1-5,TRBV6-1,CASREETARLPQHF
TRBJ2-5,TRBV7-7,CASSNPLAQLAGAETQYF
TRBJ2-3,TRBV4-2,CASSQGHTTQYF
TRBJ2-1,TRBV12-3/TRBV12-4,CASSLAGGRAQEQFF
TRBJ2-2,TRBV20-1,CSARTPILGAGNTGELFF
TRBJ2-5,TRBV27,CASGDRRGTQYF
TRBJ2-1,TRBV24-1,CATSDPTGTGVNEQFF
TRBJ1-4,TRBV16,CASSPRANEKLFF
TRBJ2-3,TRBV2,CANPGADTQYF
TRBJ2-7,TRBV6-5,CASSSDPGRSYEQYF
TRBJ2-3,TRBV7-2,CASTGGGGTQYF
TRBJ2-1,TRBV4-1,CASSQEPPDSGGYNEQFF
TRBJ2-6,TRBV12-3/TRBV12-4,CASSHRGGSANVLTF
TRBJ2-3,TRBV28,CASSLWLAGVVDTQYF
TRBJ1-1,TRBV15,CATSRGRWTGGKSTEAFF
TRBJ2-7,TRBV28,CASSSASGSALYYEQYF
TRBJ1-1,TRBV11-2,CASSLGVPVRTEAFF
TRBJ2-7,TRBV9,CASSPGLAGIYYEQYF
TRBJ1-2,TRBV28,CASITTGTYGYTF
TRBJ2-1,TRBV27,CASSLSRDRAPYNEQFF
TRBJ2-4,TRBV18,CASSPRPAETVLAKNIQYF
TRBJ1-1,TRBV5-1,CASSPGRPMSTEAFF
TRBJ2-1,TRBV10-3,CAIMTSGTRFF
TRBJ1-6,TRBV5-6,CASSLGDRGATPLHF
TRBJ2-2,TRBV20-1,CSARDLSSQGVTGELFF
TRBJ1-1,TRBV6-5,CASSYYFGTGAAGRAFF
TRBJ1-2,TRBV18,CASSPSGGGYGYTF
TRBJ2-5,TRBV5-5,CASSLVQGQETQYF
TRBJ2-1,TRBV29-1,CSVPGTSGRAHEQFF
TRBJ2-3,TRBV6-2/TRBV6-3,CASSFRAGGPRDTQYF
TRBJ2-7,TRBV6-2/TRBV6-3,CASSYSHKGYEQYF
TRBJ1-1,TRBV20-1,CSARDPKRGAAEAFF
TRBJ2-7,TRBV20-1,CSAGTGIGYEQYF
TRBJ2-5,TRBV5-5,CASSQTGGRGETQYF
TRBJ2-3,TRBV12-3/TRBV12-4,CASSTRTASTDTQYF
TRBJ2-3,TRBV24-1,CATSEAGGPRGDTQYF
TRBJ2-7,TRBV6-5,CASSYAGTGNYEQYF
TRBJ2-3,TRBV12-3/TRBV12-4,CASKDGRAPTDTQYF
TRBJ2-5,TRBV5-1,CASSPGLAGLDETQYF
TRBJ1-1,TRBV4-2,CASSLPMTGTNTEAFF
TRBJ2-5,TRBV7-2,CASSLDVAQTQYF
TRBJ2-5,TRBV30,CAWSGTPKETQYF